A single sample gave rise to the 4 T cell receptor beta chains below, sequenced in a study of T-cell reconstitution after alpha-beta-depleted transplantation in children. Researchers prepared the TCRbeta library using unique molecular identifiers, the study reports. Each CDR3 protein is one row after TCRdb ran MiXCR on the PCR reads. Among about 540,000 distinct CDR3 sequences, roughly 18% were seen once, and the ten largest hold 3% to 3.5%. Sequencing was performed on PBMCs from the stem cell graft donor, taken from the stem cell graft. These receptors were obtained from a human donor who donated a stem cell graft to a child with acute lymphoblastic leukemia.

J is TRBJ2-1 and V is TRBV12-3 or TRBV12-4; no definite D call. Trimming left V 5 bases short and J 10 bases short, with 9 bases between. The CDR3 contains 11 residues. The CDR3 spells CASSLLTEQFF. CDR3 nucleotides: TGTGCCAGCAGTCTCCTTACGGAGCAGTTCTTC.

The chain combines TRBV6-6 with TRBJ1-1, with no clear D. The V gene lost 2 bases and the J gene lost 5 bases, with 6 bases spanning the gap. Per germline, CDR1 MNHNY and CDR2 SVGAGI (reference sequence). The CDR3 has 12 residues. For the CDR3, the DNA is TGTGCCAGCAGTTACGAACAGACTGAAGCTTTCTTT. Residues: CASSYEQTEAFF.

This clonotype was detected only a few times. V gene TRBV12-3 or TRBV12-4 combines with J gene TRBJ2-7; 8 bases line up with TRBD1. The ends lost 6 bases at V and 3 bases at J; junction bases unmatched: 10. The CDR3 is 15 amino acids. This chain's CDR3 is CASRPMTGVDYEQYF. CDR3 bases: TGTGCCAGCAGACCCATGACAGGGGTTGACTACGAGCAGTACTTC.

The table lists this clonotype with a few counts. This chain links TRBV12-3 or TRBV12-4 with TRBJ2-7; tentatively, D is TRBD2 (6 bases). The CDR3 length is 15 residues. The V end lost 4 bases, the J end lost 1 base, and 14 bases lay between the germline ends. The CDR3 sequence is CASSSYQGLSYEQYF. The CDR3 DNA follows: TGTGCCAGCAGTTCTTACCAGGGACTTTCCTACGAGCAGTACTTC.